A selection of T cell receptor beta chains follows, all from one sample in a study of blood T cell repertoires in COVID-19. The data were produced by immunoSEQ multiplex PCR, yet TCRdb's version contains in-frame clones alone and is incomplete. The data show approximately 84,000 clones, 80% seen once. The sample consisted of peripheral blood. All receptors come from a human donor in a cohort sampled during active COVID-19. Each CDR3 is given with its conserved first and last residue. A D gene is named only where the DNA matches it firmly. Clone size is not always given. Where it is, it says once, few, many or a class for expanded clones.

clone size	J gene	V gene	D gene	CDR3 DNA	CDR3 protein
NA	TRBJ2-1	TRBV29-1	NA	TGCAGCGTTGAATCCAGGCGGGACTACAATGAGCAGTTCTTC	CSVESRRDYNEQFF
NA	TRBJ1-5	TRBV2	NA	TGTGCCAGCAGTGTTGGGAGAGGGAACAATCAGCCCCAGCATTTT	CASSVGRGNNQPQHF
NA	TRBJ2-6	TRBV30	NA	TGTGCCTGGAGCGCCACTTCGTCTGGGGCCAACGTCCTGACTTTC	CAWSATSSGANVLTF
NA	TRBJ2-7	TRBV5-5	TRBD1	TGTGCCAGCAGCCTTCGGACAGGGGACGAGCAGTACTTC	CASSLRTGDEQYF
NA	TRBJ2-3	TRBV4-1	NA	TGCGCCAGCAGCCAAGATCCTAGCGGCACAGATACGCAGTATTTT	CASSQDPSGTDTQYF
NA	TRBJ1-5	TRBV28	NA	TGTGCCAGCAGTTTCAGGGGAAGCAATCAGCCCCAGCATTTT	CASSFRGSNQPQHF
NA	TRBJ1-1	TRBV18	TRBD1	TGTGCCAGCTCACCAAAAACAGGGGGCCTGAACACTGAAGCTTTCTTT	CASSPKTGGLNTEAFF
NA	TRBJ2-7	TRBV2	NA	TGTGCCAGCAGTGAACAGGCCCTCCCATACGAGCAGTACTTC	CASSEQALPYEQYF
NA	TRBJ2-1	TRBV19	TRBD2	TGTGCCAGTTCTTCAGCGGGAGAAGGAAATGAGCAGTTCTTC	CASSSAGEGNEQFF
NA	TRBJ1-5	TRBV5-6	NA	TGTGCCAGCAGCACTGGACTGTTCAATCAGCCCCAGCATTTT	CASSTGLFNQPQHF
NA	TRBJ1-6	TRBV6-1	NA	TGTGCCAGCAGTGAATCCAGGCTGGTTTCACCCCTCCACTTT	CASSESRLVSPLHF
NA	TRBJ2-6	TRBV4-1	NA	TGCGCCAGCAGCCAAGAAGGGGTCTTCTCTGGGGCCAACGTCCTGACTTTC	CASSQEGVFSGANVLTF
NA	TRBJ2-1	TRBV28	NA	TGTGCCAGCAGTTTATGGGGCCCTAAAGATGAGCAGTTCTTC	CASSLWGPKDEQFF
NA	TRBJ1-6	TRBV10-3	NA	TGTGCCATCAGATCTAGCAATTCACCCCTCCACTTT	CAIRSSNSPLHF
NA	TRBJ2-2	TRBV19	NA	TGTGCCAGTAGTATAGAAGGGGCCGGGGAGCTGTTTTTT	CASSIEGAGELFF
NA	TRBJ1-1	TRBV6-5	NA	TGTGCCAGCAGCCTGCGGGGGCCGAACACTGAAGCTTTCTTT	CASSLRGPNTEAFF
NA	TRBJ2-2	TRBV28	NA	TGTGCCAGCAGACCGGGTCCTAACACCGGGGAGCTGTTTTTT	CASRPGPNTGELFF
NA	TRBJ2-1	TRBV19	TRBD2	TGTGCCAGTATCTCACGGGAAGCGGGAGAGGTTAGCGAGCAGTTCTTC	CASISREAGEVSEQFF
few	TRBJ1-2	TRBV28	TRBD1	TGTGCCAGTCTACAGGGGGCTGGTGGCTACACCTTC	CASLQGAGGYTF
NA	TRBJ2-4	TRBV24-1	NA	TGTGCCACCAGTGACGGGAGCACGGACCCAAACAAAAACATTCAGTACTTC	CATSDGSTDPNKNIQYF
NA	TRBJ2-3	TRBV20-1	NA	TGCAGTGCTAGTCCTCGGGATACGCAGTATTTT	CSASPRDTQYF
few	TRBJ2-7	TRBV6-5	NA	TGTGCCAGCAGTTACTCGACAGCCTCCTACGAGCAGTACTTC	CASSYSTASYEQYF
NA	TRBJ2-1	TRBV29-1	TRBD2	TGCAGCGCTCGGACTAGCGGGCCCTACAATGAGCAGTTCTTC	CSARTSGPYNEQFF
NA	TRBJ2-1	TRBV5-1	TRBD1	TGCGCCAGCAGCTTCGGGGGACAGGGGCCATATGAGCAGTTCTTC	CASSFGGQGPYEQFF
NA	TRBJ2-6	TRBV18	NA	TGTGCCAGCTCACCAGGTCCTCCCAGCTCTGGGGCCAACGTCCTGACTTTC	CASSPGPPSSGANVLTF
NA	TRBJ1-3	TRBV5-6	NA	TGTGCCAGCAGCGCCATAGGGGCCTCTGGAAACACCATATATTTT	CASSAIGASGNTIYF
once	TRBJ2-3	TRBV25-1	NA	TGTGCCAGCAGTGCAGTCCGAAGCACAGATACGCAGTATTTT	CASSAVRSTDTQYF
NA	TRBJ1-2	TRBV10-2	TRBD1	TGCGCCAGCACGGGACAGGGTCCTTCCTATGGCTACACCTTC	CASTGQGPSYGYTF
once	TRBJ2-3	TRBV4-2	NA	TGTGCCAGCAGCCAAGATCCGGGTTCCTCAGATACGCAGTATTTT	CASSQDPGSSDTQYF
NA	TRBJ2-7	TRBV21-1	NA	TGTGCCAGCAGCAACCTATTGGACAGGGGTTCGTACGAGCAGTACTTC	CASSNLLDRGSYEQYF
NA	TRBJ1-6	TRBV11-2	NA	TGTGCCAGCAGCTCCCCCACGACAAGCCTAACCCTCCACTTT	CASSSPTTSLTLHF
NA	TRBJ2-7	TRBV18	TRBD2	TGTGCCAGCTCACCAAATAGCGGGAACGTCGAGCAGTACTTC	CASSPNSGNVEQYF
once	TRBJ1-2	TRBV2	NA	TGTGCCAGCGAGTACAGCTTAAACTATGGCTACACCTTC	CASEYSLNYGYTF
once	TRBJ2-3	TRBV5-8	NA	TGTGCCAGCAGCCTCACCGGGGGAACTAGCACAGATACGCAGTATTTT	CASSLTGGTSTDTQYF
NA	TRBJ2-2	TRBV4-2	NA	TGTGCCAGCAGCCGCCGGGGGTTGGGGGAGCTGTTTTTT	CASSRRGLGELFF
NA	TRBJ1-6	TRBV5-1	NA	TGCGCCAGCAGCTTGCATGCACAGGGTGTGGTTTCACCCCTCCACTTT	CASSLHAQGVVSPLHF
NA	TRBJ1-2	TRBV19	TRBD1	TGTGCCAGTAGTGAACAGGGGTATGGCTACACCTTC	CASSEQGYGYTF
NA	TRBJ1-6	TRBV4-2	NA	TGTGCCAGCAGACCCGGGGGGGGGAAGAATTCACCCCTCCACTTT	CASRPGGGKNSPLHF
NA	TRBJ1-4	TRBV11-2	NA	TGTGCCAGCAGCTTAGTAGGTGGGCAGGTACTCGGTGAAAAACTGTTTTTT	CASSLVGGQVLGEKLFF
NA	TRBJ1-5	TRBV20-1	NA	TGCAGTGCTAGTGACAACAACAATCAGCCCCAGCATTTT	CSASDNNNQPQHF
NA	TRBJ2-3	TRBV3-1/TRBV3-2	TRBD2	TGTGCCAGCAGCCTAAGGACTAGCGGGAGGGCCGATACGCAGTATTTT	CASSLRTSGRADTQYF
once	TRBJ2-5	TRBV28	TRBD1	TGTGCCAGCAGTTTGTTGACAGGGGGATTGGAGACCCAGTACTTC	CASSLLTGGLETQYF
NA	TRBJ2-2	TRBV24-1	NA	TGTGCCACCAGTGCCCCACTTACGATCACCGGGGAGCTGTTTTTT	CATSAPLTITGELFF
NA	TRBJ1-5	TRBV5-5	TRBD1	TGTGCCAGCAGCTTGGTGGCAGGGGGCCAGCCCCAGCATTTT	CASSLVAGGQPQHF
NA	TRBJ2-6	TRBV3-1/TRBV3-2	TRBD1	TGTGCCAGCAGCGCCACCACAGGGGCTGGGGCCAACGTCCTGACTTTC	CASSATTGAGANVLTF
NA	TRBJ1-2	TRBV11-2	NA	TGTGCCAGCAGCTTAGGGAGGTACAGTGGCTACACCTTC	CASSLGRYSGYTF
few	TRBJ2-2	TRBV9	TRBD2	TGTGCCAGCAGCGTGAGCGGGGGGGCGAACACCGGGGAGCTGTTTTTT	CASSVSGGANTGELFF
NA	TRBJ2-1	TRBV5-1	TRBD2	TGCGCCAGCAGCCCAATGCCCGGGACTAGCGCCCCGGCCAATGAGCAGTTCTTC	CASSPMPGTSAPANEQFF
few	TRBJ2-7	TRBV13	TRBD1	TGTGCCAGCAGCTTACGACAGGGGGCCTACGAGCAGTACTTC	CASSLRQGAYEQYF
NA	TRBJ1-6	TRBV6-5	NA	TGTGCCAGCAGGGGGACGGACAGTTCACCCCTCCACTTT	CASRGTDSSPLHF
NA	TRBJ2-1	TRBV4-2	TRBD2	TGTGCCAGCAGCCAAGTCGGGACTAGCGGTAACAATGAGCAGTTCTTC	CASSQVGTSGNNEQFF
few	TRBJ2-7	TRBV5-4	TRBD1	TGTGCCAGCAGCTTGGGCAGGGGGCTTGGTGAGCAGTACTTC	CASSLGRGLGEQYF
once	TRBJ2-3	TRBV5-1	NA	TGCGCCAGCAGCTTGGGTAGTTCAGATACGCAGTATTTT	CASSLGSSDTQYF
NA	TRBJ1-6	TRBV24-1	NA	TGTGCCACCCCCCCGAGGGCCTATAATTCACCCCTCCACTTT	CATPPRAYNSPLHF
NA	TRBJ1-2	TRBV6-5	TRBD1	TGTGCCAGCAGCTTACTTACAGGGGGCCAATATGGCTACACCTTC	CASSLLTGGQYGYTF
NA	TRBJ1-2	TRBV3-1/TRBV3-2	NA	TGTGCCAGCAGCCGTCCAGGCTCGACCTATGGCTACACCTTC	CASSRPGSTYGYTF
NA	TRBJ2-7	TRBV7-3	NA	TGTGCCAGCAGCTTAGGCCGAACCTACGAGCAGTACTTC	CASSLGRTYEQYF
NA	TRBJ1-6	TRBV2	NA	TGTGCCAGCAGTGATAGGACACAGGGAACCCTTTCACCCCTCCACTTT	CASSDRTQGTLSPLHF
NA	TRBJ1-5	TRBV6-5	NA	TGTGCCAGCACGACAGGTAATAATCAGCCCCAGCATTTT	CASTTGNNQPQHF
many	TRBJ1-2	TRBV5-1	NA	TGCGCCAGCAGCTTGGATCGGAGTTTAGGAGGCTACACCTTC	CASSLDRSLGGYTF